This TCR beta chain was observed in a study of beta chain features in type 1 diabetes. On the study more broadly: Examination of sorted cells across all samples involved about 99 million cells. Findings of the study overall: Sampled from patients, naive, central memory and Treg TCRB repertoires appeared more similar than those sampled from healthy donors. In every one of the four CD4+ subsets, TCRB CDR3s were moderately but significantly shorter in Type 1 diabetes patients.

This clone has only a few counts. Its antigen is currently unknown. Per the germline V gene, CDR1 is DFQATT and CDR2 is SNEGSKA (reference sequence). Between the trimmed V and J ends, which lost 6 bases and 6 bases, there was a span of 9 bases. This CDR3 region has 11 residues. The study reverse transcribed the entire isolated RNA, so it sequenced expressed TCRB transcripts. Assay: immunoSEQ multiplex PCR; the TCRdb copy retains only in-frame clones and omits some. The sample has hundreds of thousands of clones, 12% to 15% seen once. This receptor was obtained from a middle-aged woman in good health. Material: naive CD4+ T cells from blood. V usage is TRBV20-1 and J usage is TRBJ2-1; D uncertain. In DNA, the CDR3 is TGCAGTGCGGCAGGTATCAATGAGCAGTTCTTC. It yields the protein CSAAGINEQFF.